These T cell receptor beta chains were read from a single sample in a study of blood T cells in healthy people across ages. A single record per CDR3 protein comes from TCRdb applying MiXCR to the 5' RACE reads. The sample includes roughly 730,000 distinct CDR3 sequences, roughly three fifths of them seen just once. The source material was blood. The receptors were gathered from a man aged 40-50 years in good health. CDR3s include the opening cysteine and the closing phenylalanine or tryptophan. The order of the fields is clone size, V gene, D gene, J gene, CDR3 DNA, CDR3 protein. D genes are given only for firm matches. Clone size appears in some rows only: once, few, many, or a class for an expanded clone.

>once|TRBV27|NA|TRBJ1-1
TGTGCCAGTAGGTCCATCGGGGCGTGGGCCACTGAAGCTTTCTTT
CASRSIGAWATEAFF
>NA|TRBV5-1|TRBD1|TRBJ2-5
TGCGCCAGCAGCTTGGGAGGGACAGGGCCCCAAGAGACCCAGTACTTC
CASSLGGTGPQETQYF
>NA|TRBV7-2|TRBD2|TRBJ2-2
TGTGCCAGCAGCGCCCCCGTTGGACTAGTGGGCACCGGGGAGCTGTTTTTT
CASSAPVGLVGTGELFF
>NA|TRBV10-3|TRBD1|TRBJ2-7
TGTGCCACCTTCGGGACAGAGGGCCCGGGTATACTCTACGAGCAGTACTTC
CATFGTEGPGILYEQYF
>NA|TRBV6-1|TRBD2|TRBJ2-3
TGTGCCAGCAGTGAAAAGGAGGGCGGGAGTGGCTCAGATACGCAGTATTTT
CASSEKEGGSGSDTQYF
>NA|TRBV4-3|NA|TRBJ2-3
TGCGCCAGCAGCCAGACCGACAGTACGGATACGCAGTATTTT
CASSQTDSTDTQYF
>NA|TRBV10-3|NA|TRBJ2-5
TGTGCCATCAGTGAGTCGGGGACGGTAACGGAGACCCAGTACTTC
CAISESGTVTETQYF
>once|TRBV7-9|TRBD2|TRBJ2-5
TGTGCCAGCAGCCAGAGCGGGAGTAGGAAAGAGACCCAGTACTTC
CASSQSGSRKETQYF
>NA|TRBV18|NA|TRBJ2-2
TGTGCCAGCTCTCCTCCCCCAGCCGAACGAATCACCGGGGAGCTGTTTTTT
CASSPPPAERITGELFF
>NA|TRBV3-1|NA|TRBJ2-7
TGTGCCAGCAGCCATAACCTTAAGTACGAGCAGTACTTC
CASSHNLKYEQYF
>NA|TRBV12-3/TRBV12-4|NA|TRBJ2-7
TGTGCCAGCGCCAACGGGCGGGCGAACGAGCAGTACTTC
CASANGRANEQYF
>NA|TRBV15|TRBD1|TRBJ2-1
TGTGCCACTGGAGACCCAGGGACAGGGGGGGAGAATGAGCAGTTCTTC
CATGDPGTGGENEQFF
>NA|TRBV27|TRBD1|TRBJ1-2
TGTGCCAGCATTGGAGGGGGCGACTATGGCTACACCTTC
CASIGGGDYGYTF
>NA|TRBV12-3/TRBV12-4|TRBD2|TRBJ2-1
TGTGCCAGCAGTTTATCCGTAGCGGGGGTTGACAATGAGCAGTTCTTC
CASSLSVAGVDNEQFF
>NA|TRBV9|NA|TRBJ2-7
TGTGCCAGCAGCGTAGGAGGCAGGGTCTCCGAGCAGTACTTC
CASSVGGRVSEQYF
>NA|TRBV28|NA|TRBJ2-7
TGTGCCAGCAGTTTTTTTGGGGATTCCTACGAGCAGTACTTC
CASSFFGDSYEQYF
>NA|TRBV7-3|NA|TRBJ2-3
TGTGCCAGCAGTAGGGGGACGTGGGGCGCAGATACGCAGTATTTT
CASSRGTWGADTQYF
>NA|TRBV6-1|NA|TRBJ1-5
TGTGCCAGCAGTGCGACAGGAATCGATCAGCCCCAGCATTTT
CASSATGIDQPQHF
>NA|TRBV7-3|NA|TRBJ2-4
TGTGCCGGCAGCTCCACAGGGAAAAACATTCAGTACTTC
CAGSSTGKNIQYF
>once|TRBV24-1|TRBD2|TRBJ2-1
TGTGCCACCAGTGATCGGACTAGCGTCTACAATGAGCAGTTCTTC
CATSDRTSVYNEQFF
>NA|TRBV6-1|NA|TRBJ1-2
TGTGCCACGCACCGTGAGGTTAACTATGGCTACACCTTC
CATHREVNYGYTF
>NA|TRBV5-1|NA|TRBJ2-7
TGCGCCAGCAGCGTGGCCCCGGACTACGAGCAGTACTTC
CASSVAPDYEQYF
>few|TRBV10-3|TRBD2|TRBJ2-5
TGTGCCTCCCACCGAGGACCCGCGGGGGACTCAAAAGGGGAGACCCAGTACTTC
CASHRGPAGDSKGETQYF
>NA|TRBV28|NA|TRBJ2-3
TGTGCCAGCAGTTTTGGTGGCAGGGGCACAGATACGCGGTATTTT
CASSFGGRGTDTRYF
>NA|TRBV6-5|TRBD1|TRBJ2-7
TGTGCCAGCAGCCTTCGGGACAGGGGGCGAAATTCCGAGCAGTACTTC
CASSLRDRGRNSEQYF
>few|TRBV7-2|NA|TRBJ2-4
TGTGCCAGCAGCTACGATGAGGGTTATCACAATGAGCAGTACTTC
CASSYDEGYHNEQYF
>NA|TRBV5-5|NA|TRBJ2-3
TGTGCCAGCGGCCCCAGACACCAAGATACGCAGTATTTT
CASGPRHQDTQYF
>many|TRBV12-3/TRBV12-4|TRBD1|TRBJ2-5
TGTGCCAGCAGTTTGACAGGGGGAATCCAAGAGACCCAGTACTTC
CASSLTGGIQETQYF
>NA|TRBV7-3|NA|TRBJ2-7
TGTGCCAGCAGCTTAACGTGGAGGGACGAGCAGTACTTC
CASSLTWRDEQYF
>NA|TRBV7-2|TRBD1|TRBJ1-2
TGTGCCAGCAGCCAGACAGGGGACCAAAACTATGGCTACACCTTC
CASSQTGDQNYGYTF
>NA|TRBV6-1|TRBD1|TRBJ1-2
TGTGCCAGCAGTGAACGGACAGGCCAGTTCGATGGCTACACCTTC
CASSERTGQFDGYTF
>NA|TRBV6-5|TRBD1|TRBJ1-6
TGTGCCAGCAGTTACTCTCGGCAGGGGGCAGGGTCACCCCTCCACTTT
CASSYSRQGAGSPLHF
>few|TRBV20-1|TRBD2|TRBJ2-7
TGCAGTGCTAGCGGGAGGGCCGGCTACGAGCAGTACTTC
CSASGRAGYEQYF
>NA|TRBV9|NA|TRBJ2-1
TGTGCCAGCAGCGTAGGCCCTTCCCCCAATGAGCAGTTCTTC
CASSVGPSPNEQFF
>NA|TRBV15|NA|TRBJ2-4
TGTGCCACCAGCAGAGAGACCCGGGGGCTCGGCAAAAACATTCAGTACTTC
CATSRETRGLGKNIQYF
>NA|TRBV11-2|TRBD2|TRBJ2-1
TGTGCCAGCAGCCGGAGGCCCGGACTAGCGGACTACAATGAGCAGTTCTTC
CASSRRPGLADYNEQFF
>many|TRBV7-3|TRBD2|TRBJ2-6
TGTGCCAGCAGCCGCGCGGGGGAGAACGTCCTGACTTTC
CASSRAGENVLTF
>NA|TRBV20-1|NA|TRBJ1-6
TGCAGTGTAGTGCCCCGCTTTGGGTCACCCCTCCACTTT
CSVVPRFGSPLHF
>NA|TRBV25-1|TRBD2|TRBJ2-5
TGTGCCAGCAGTGATTGGGGAGCGGGGCGGGAGACCCAGTACTTC
CASSDWGAGRETQYF
>NA|TRBV6-6|TRBD1|TRBJ1-2
TGTGCCAGCAGGTCGACAGGGGGCGCGGCTGGCTACACCTTC
CASRSTGGAAGYTF
>once|TRBV3-1|NA|TRBJ2-7
TGTGCCAGCAGCCAAGGTGTGGCAACCCCCTACGAGCAGTACTTC
CASSQGVATPYEQYF
>NA|TRBV29-1|NA|TRBJ1-1
TGCAGCGTTGAAGACCCTCGAGCCATGAACACTGAAGCTTTCTTT
CSVEDPRAMNTEAFF
>NA|TRBV20-1|NA|TRBJ2-5
TGCAGTGCTTGGGGCTTGGGGCTAGCGTTTGAAAATGAGCAGTACTTC
CSAWGLGLAFENEQYF